Many counts were recorded for the clone carrying this T cell receptor (beta chain). Its target is not known. This entry comes from a study of T cells in Graves' hyperthyroidism and ophthalmopathy. Authors of the study amplified TCR beta CDR3 regions from RNA transcripts. Researchers ran a first-round RT-PCR on the TCR CDR3 using the HTBI primer set. TCRdb re-called the multiplex PCR reads with MiXCR, one entry per CDR3 protein. The sample has under 400,000 distinct CDR3 sequences; approximately 18% are singletons. Study-level findings and limits: Clonotypes that were expanded in thyroid above 0.001 mostly appeared in blood too.

Diagnoses were made from clinical symptoms, serum measures (thyroxine and TRAb), thyroid ultrasound and orbital computed tomography. Germline lookup yields CDR1 GTSNPN and CDR2 SVGIG (reference sequence). Between the trimmed V and J ends, which lost 0 bases and 5 bases, there was a span of 14 bases. The CDR3 covers 15 residues. This TCR derives from a woman in her 40s with Graves' ophthalmopathy. Sequences were obtained from blood. The V and J genes are TRBV30 and TRBJ1-5; maybe TRBD1 (6 bases). CDR3 region: CAWSVRVRGHQPQHF. The CDR3 DNA follows: TGTGCCTGGAGTGTGCGGGTCAGGGGCCATCAGCCCCAGCATTTT.